Listed below are T cell receptor beta chains from one sample, sequenced in a study of blood T cell repertoires in COVID-19. Assay: immunoSEQ multiplex PCR; the TCRdb copy retains only in-frame clones and omits some. The table shows 200,000 or so clones, with approximately 84% occurring only once. Sequencing used peripheral blood. The receptor source for this set is a human donor with acute or convalescent COVID-19. The donor label of this sample is uncertain. CDR3s include the opening cysteine and the closing phenylalanine or tryptophan. The D gene is left open where the match is weak. Some rows have no size entry. The others give once, few or many, or a class for an expanded clone.

NA | 12 | TRBJ1-2 | NA | TRBV2 | TGTGCCAGCGGGACAAATAACTATGGCTACACCTTC | CASGTNNYGYTF
NA | 17 | TRBJ2-6 | TRBD2 | TRBV4-3 | TGCGCCAGCAGCCAAGCCAGCGGGAGCTCTGGGGCCAACGTCCTGACTTTC | CASSQASGSSGANVLTF
NA | 13 | TRBJ2-7 | TRBD1 | TRBV6-5 | TGTGCCAGCAGACGACAGGGAAACCACGAGCAGTACTTC | CASRRQGNHEQYF
NA | 14 | TRBJ1-1 | NA | TRBV3-1/TRBV3-2 | TGTGCCAGCAGCCAAGTTTTCATGAACACTGAAGCTTTCTTT | CASSQVFMNTEAFF
NA | 16 | TRBJ2-1 | TRBD2 | TRBV7-9 | TGTGCCAGCAGCTTACCTCCTAGCGGGAGCGGAAATGAGCAGTTCTTC | CASSLPPSGSGNEQFF
NA | 13 | TRBJ2-5 | NA | TRBV6-2/TRBV6-3 | TGTGCCAGCAGTTACTGGGCTGGGGAGACCCAGTACTTC | CASSYWAGETQYF
NA | 17 | TRBJ1-5 | TRBD1 | TRBV5-8 | TGTGCCAGCAGCCCCGGACAGGGGACGGTGGGCAATCAGCCCCAGCATTTT | CASSPGQGTVGNQPQHF
NA | 16 | TRBJ1-5 | TRBD1 | TRBV3-1/TRBV3-2 | TGTGCCAGCAGCCAAGGGACAGGAGCGAGCAATCAGCCCCAGCATTTT | CASSQGTGASNQPQHF
NA | 13 | TRBJ2-5 | TRBD1 | TRBV11-3 | TGTGCCAGCAGCCTCGGGACAGAAGAGACCCAGTACTTC | CASSLGTEETQYF
NA | 14 | TRBJ2-3 | TRBD1 | TRBV11-1 | TGTGCCAGCAGCGCGACAGGGGGCGCAGATACGCAGTATTTT | CASSATGGADTQYF
NA | 18 | TRBJ2-7 | NA | TRBV6-2/TRBV6-3 | TGTGCCAGCAGTTACGTCCGCAGGGAGGTAACTTACTCCTACGAGCAGTACTTC | CASSYVRREVTYSYEQYF
once | 14 | TRBJ2-7 | NA | TRBV21-1 | TGTGCCAGCAGCAAAGTCGAGGGCACCTACGAGCAGTACTTC | CASSKVEGTYEQYF
few | 12 | TRBJ2-7 | NA | TRBV6-6 | TGTGCCAGCAGCCCCAGGGAAAACGAGCAGTACTTC | CASSPRENEQYF
NA | 15 | TRBJ2-5 | NA | TRBV9 | TGTGCCAGCAGCGTAGGACTGGGGCGAATGGAGACCCAGTACTTC | CASSVGLGRMETQYF
NA | 14 | TRBJ1-2 | TRBD1 | TRBV28 | TGTGCCAGCAGCCGAGGGGGCTTAGGCTATGGCTACACCTTC | CASSRGGLGYGYTF
NA | 14 | TRBJ2-2 | NA | TRBV18 | TGTGCCAGCTCGAGCGGCCCGAACACCGGGGAGCTGTTTTTT | CASSSGPNTGELFF
NA | 15 | TRBJ2-1 | TRBD1 | TRBV7-7 | TGTGCCAGCAGCTTACGGACAGGGGGTATGAATGAGCAGTTCTTC | CASSLRTGGMNEQFF
NA | 15 | TRBJ2-7 | NA | TRBV28 | TGTGCCAGCAGTTTCCCAGGGTTGGGGTCCTACGAGCAGTACTTC | CASSFPGLGSYEQYF
NA | 13 | TRBJ2-7 | TRBD2 | TRBV29-1 | TGCAGCGTTAGGGGAGGGCTTCGAGACGAGCAGTACTTC | CSVRGGLRDEQYF
NA | 19 | TRBJ1-2 | TRBD1 | TRBV10-3 | TGTGCCATCAGTGACCCGTCCGGGACAGGGCTAACGCGAAACTATGGCTACACCTTC | CAISDPSGTGLTRNYGYTF
NA | 16 | TRBJ2-2 | NA | TRBV5-4 | TGTGCCAGCAGCTCCCGGGACAAGGGTAACACCGGGGAGCTGTTTTTT | CASSSRDKGNTGELFF
NA | 15 | TRBJ2-7 | NA | TRBV5-1 | TGCGCCAGCAGCTTGGTATCAGGGGCCTCCTACGAGCAGTACTTC | CASSLVSGASYEQYF
few | 13 | TRBJ1-1 | NA | TRBV18 | TGTGCCAGCTCAGAGACAGGGAACACTGAAGCTTTCTTT | CASSETGNTEAFF
NA | 13 | TRBJ1-5 | TRBD1 | TRBV19 | TGTGCCGGGAATGACAGGGGTAATCAGCCCCAGCATTTT | CAGNDRGNQPQHF
NA | 12 | TRBJ2-1 | TRBD2 | TRBV6-1 | TGTGCCAGCAGTGAAGCCCCACGGGAGGTATTCTTC | CASSEAPREVFF
NA | 17 | TRBJ2-4 | NA | TRBV15 | TGTGCCACCAGCAGAGATAGAGCCGGTCAGGGCAAAAACATTCAGTACTTC | CATSRDRAGQGKNIQYF
NA | 14 | TRBJ2-7 | NA | TRBV24-1 | TGTGCCACCAGTACCCCCGGGAGAAACTACGAGCAGTACTTC | CATSTPGRNYEQYF
few | 15 | TRBJ2-2 | NA | TRBV7-6 | TGTGCCAGCAGCTCTTACTTAGCCAGCACCGGGGAGCTGTTTTTT | CASSSYLASTGELFF
NA | 16 | TRBJ2-2 | NA | TRBV5-6 | TGTGCCAGCAGCTGGTGGGCCACCCTGAACACCGGGGAGCTGTTTTTT | CASSWWATLNTGELFF
NA | 16 | TRBJ1-1 | TRBD1 | TRBV28 | TGTGCCAGCAGTTTAAGTGGAGGGGGCCAGCGCACTGAAGCTTTCTTT | CASSLSGGGQRTEAFF
NA | 16 | TRBJ2-3 | TRBD2 | TRBV29-1 | TGCAGCGTCTTCAACTGGCTAGCGGGGGCCACAGATACGCAGTATTTT | CSVFNWLAGATDTQYF
NA | 17 | TRBJ1-1 | NA | TRBV4-3 | TGCGCCAGCAGCCAGGAACGGGCGGGGAGATTGAACACTGAAGCTTTCTTT | CASSQERAGRLNTEAFF
NA | 15 | TRBJ2-2 | NA | TRBV9 | TGTGCCAGCAGCACCAGACAGAAGAACACCGGGGAGCTGTTTTTT | CASSTRQKNTGELFF
NA | 16 | TRBJ1-1 | NA | TRBV5-1 | TGCGCCAGCAGCTTGGCGTCACTTGGGGCGAACACTGAAGCTTTCTTT | CASSLASLGANTEAFF
NA | 14 | TRBJ2-5 | NA | TRBV5-1 | TGCGCCAGCAGCTTCCGGACAGAGTTAGAGACCCAGTACTTC | CASSFRTELETQYF
NA | 14 | TRBJ2-2 | TRBD2 | TRBV27 | TGTGCCAGTGGACTAGCGGGAGGGACCGGGGAGCTGTTTTTT | CASGLAGGTGELFF
NA | 16 | TRBJ2-1 | TRBD2 | TRBV27 | TGTGCCAGCAGTTTTGTAAGCGGGAGGGCCGCAGATGAGCAGTTCTTC | CASSFVSGRAADEQFF
NA | 15 | TRBJ2-1 | TRBD2 | TRBV19 | TGTGCCAGTAGTATCGATAGCGGGAGTGGGAATGAGCAGTTCTTC | CASSIDSGSGNEQFF
NA | 15 | TRBJ2-3 | NA | TRBV3-1/TRBV3-2 | TGTGCCAGCAGCCAACTGGCCGGAGGCACAGATACGCAGTATTTT | CASSQLAGGTDTQYF
NA | 11 | TRBJ1-4 | NA | TRBV30 | TGTGCCCGACAGGAAAATGAAAAACTGTTTTTT | CARQENEKLFF
NA | 13 | TRBJ2-1 | TRBD2 | TRBV30 | TGTGCCTGGGAGAGAGTAGCGGGAAATGAGCAGTTCTTC | CAWERVAGNEQFF
NA | 16 | TRBJ2-5 | TRBD2 | TRBV5-4 | TGTGCCAGCAGTACGGGACTAGCGGGAGAGTTGAAGACCCAGTACTTC | CASSTGLAGELKTQYF
NA | 16 | TRBJ1-2 | TRBD1 | TRBV19 | TGTGCCAGTAGTATAGAGGGGACAGGGGATAACTATGGCTACACCTTC | CASSIEGTGDNYGYTF
NA | 13 | TRBJ2-5 | NA | TRBV7-9 | TGTGCCAGCAGCTTACAAGCGGGAGAGACCCAGTACTTC | CASSLQAGETQYF
few | 11 | TRBJ2-7 | NA | TRBV20-1 | TGCAGTGCTAGAGCAGCGTACGAGCAGTACTTC | CSARAAYEQYF
NA | 13 | TRBJ2-7 | NA | TRBV18 | TGTGCCAGCTCACCCCAGGGCTCCTACGAGCAGTACTTC | CASSPQGSYEQYF
NA | 15 | TRBJ1-5 | TRBD1 | TRBV5-1 | TGCGCCAGCAGCCGACAGGGGGGTAGCAATCAGCCCCAGCATTTT | CASSRQGGSNQPQHF
NA | 14 | TRBJ1-6 | NA | TRBV19 | TGTGCCAGTAGTATCCGGGAATTCGGTTCACCCCTCCACTTT | CASSIREFGSPLHF